This T cell receptor beta chain was captured in a study of STAT5B mutations in CD4+ large granular lymphocyte leukemia (dated by TCRdb to the early 2020s). In the study overall: Among healthy controls, the CDR3 'QG' motif was associated with a particular HLA allele. The study compared the TCRbeta repertoires of patients with CD4+ T-cell large granular lymphocyte leukemia against the TCRbeta repertoires of healthy blood donors. The purity of purified fractions was confirmed by flow cytometry on FACSCanto II or FACSVerse to exceed 95% among lymphocytes.

Clipping removes 0 bases from V and 15 bases from J, with 6 as the unmatched junction base count. The CDR3 spans 13 residues, from the cysteine through the phenylalanine. Only the CDR3 region is kept as DNA, spanning 39 bases read in frame from base 1. Taken from the germline V gene, the CDR1 and CDR2 loops are SGHTA and FQGTGA. Details on this clone: The antigen it recognizes is unknown. No base qualities exist here, and no much larger clone lies one base off it.

Summary of the overall study and its limitations: Enrichment of TRBV06-family usage was observed among the top patient clones (8/27) relative to healthy controls (2/35). CD4-sorted patient repertoires appeared more clonal than healthy CD4+ repertoires, and this difference persisted after removing the putative leukemic clones. The data were not HLA-matched, and the relatively small sample size could explain the higher clonality seen in CD4+ compared with CD8+ T-LGLL. Main leukemic clonotypes were private to each patient, although around 25% of the main leukemic clonotypes were found at low frequency in the non-leukemic repertoires of other patients.

TCRbeta rearrangements were sequenced from genomic DNA using the immunoSEQ assay at survey resolution. The authors processed their data as follows. In the TCR sequencing data, the lowest productive clonotype frequency that could be detected was 2.59 x 10-5. Only productive TCRbeta rearrangements, meaning sequences that were complete and in-frame, were kept for the analyses. Simpson clonality, calculated in the immunoSEQ Analyzer version 3.0, was used as the measure of sample clonality. Clones were grouped by frequency into very rare, small, medium, large (1-20%) or hyperexpanded (>20%) categories. Generation probabilities were estimated with OLGA 1.2.3, V-gene circos plots were made with VDJtools, specificities were looked up in VDJdb, and CDR3 motifs were identified with GLIPH. Held by TCRdb, this immuneACCESS table contains in-frame sequences only and omits some clones. Under half of the omission traces to an unresolved V gene where checked; the cause of the rest is unknown. That table furnishes V, J and clone size, whereas the DNA furnished D and trimming. The sample contains around 47,000 clones, around 82% of them found a single time. 0.35% of the sample rests with the top ten.

Buffy coats from roughly 37 blood donors, supplied by the Finnish Red Cross blood service, were used as healthy controls. All TCR-sequenced material derived from peripheral blood: patient blood samples and healthy donor buffy coats. Peripheral blood mononuclear cells were isolated by Ficoll-Hypaque gradient centrifugation. CD4+ cells were magnetically purified from the buffy coats of healthy controls. Genomic DNA was extracted with the Gentra Puregene Cell and Tissue kit and quantified on a Qubit 2.0 fluorometer. This receptor was identified in a human donor in good health. Input material: CD4+ T cells from blood buffy coats. The chain uses TRBV7-3 and TRBJ2-1; TRBD2 matches 9 bases in the middle. This receptor has the CDR3 CASSLTGAGGPFF. Here is the DNA: TGTGCCAGCAGCTTAACGGGGGCGGGAGGGCCGTTCTTC.